This is a list of T cell receptor beta chains from one sample in a study of T cells in tumors after PD-1 blockade. The method was immunoSEQ multiplex PCR; TCRdb's version includes in-frame clones alone and lacks a portion of them. This sample carries fewer than 9,000 clones, around two thirds of them seen once, and the ten largest clones take 3.5% to 5.5%. The sequencing here drew on tumor tissue, taken after anti-PD-1 treatment. These receptor sequences come from a human donor with basal cell carcinoma. The CDR3 runs from the conserved cysteine through the conserved F or W. A D gene is named only where the DNA matches it firmly.

D: .; J: TRBJ1-5; V: TRBV7-6; CDR3: CASSRGGNSNQPQHF
D: .; J: TRBJ1-1; V: TRBV10-2; CDR3: CASSESGYTEAFF
D: TRBD2; J: TRBJ2-3; V: TRBV7-2; CDR3: CASSLMGVAGPTDTQYF
D: .; J: TRBJ2-2; V: TRBV4-1; CDR3: CASSQDLKASNSGELFF
D: .; J: TRBJ1-1; V: TRBV5-1; CDR3: CASSAELGGNTEAFF
D: TRBD1; J: TRBJ2-7; V: TRBV5-4; CDR3: CASSSTGTASYEQYF
D: TRBD2; J: TRBJ2-2; V: TRBV24-1; CDR3: CATSDLSGGHTGELFF
D: TRBD1; J: TRBJ1-6; V: TRBV28; CDR3: CASSLYGTGVSPLHF
D: TRBD1; J: TRBJ2-7; V: TRBV2; CDR3: CASRSGTGMEEQYF
D: .; J: TRBJ2-5; V: TRBV11-3; CDR3: CASSSLETQYF
D: TRBD1; J: TRBJ1-2; V: TRBV9; CDR3: CASSVTLDRGWHGYTF
D: .; J: TRBJ2-1; V: TRBV10-2; CDR3: CASRDSGGSGYNEQFF
D: .; J: TRBJ2-2; V: TRBV2; CDR3: CASSVTEGGTGELFF
D: .; J: TRBJ1-6; V: TRBV3-1/TRBV3-2; CDR3: CASSQEGGASYNSPLHF
D: .; J: TRBJ2-2; V: TRBV2; CDR3: CASSEKRVSPYTGELFF
D: TRBD1; J: TRBJ2-1; V: TRBV6-6; CDR3: CASAGGNEQFF
D: TRBD1; J: TRBJ1-2; V: TRBV14; CDR3: CASSQTGGANYGYTF
D: .; J: TRBJ1-2; V: TRBV3-1/TRBV3-2; CDR3: CASSQDSALRRNYGYTF
D: .; J: TRBJ1-6; V: TRBV6-5; CDR3: CASSPKGEVSPLHF
D: TRBD1; J: TRBJ1-3; V: TRBV30; CDR3: CAWSPGTDGNTIYF
D: .; J: TRBJ2-1; V: TRBV25-1; CDR3: CASSEDGNNEQFF
D: TRBD1; J: TRBJ1-2; V: TRBV29-1; CDR3: CSVRDRGYYGYTF
D: .; J: TRBJ1-2; V: TRBV11-3; CDR3: CASSLRGADYGYTF